This T cell receptor (beta chain) was obtained from a study of molecular identifiers for immune sequencing clone quantification. Study context: Replicate RNA from roughly 18,000 or 92,000 naive CD8 T cells formed five aliquots; four were sequenced. Overall study findings and caveats: Naive cells had under 1% of molecules in clones above 20 RNA copies, effectors over 98%.

This clonotype was seen ten or more times. What it recognizes is unknown. Naive CD8 T cells underwent sorting with the CD8+CD4-CCR7+CD45RA+ definition. In preparing bulk TCR libraries, previously described methods and listed TCR primers were used. TCRdb re-analysed the PCR reads in MiXCR, keeping a single row per CDR3 protein. This table has about 640,000 distinct CDR3 sequences, 15% to 20% appearing once. The V gene's germline CDR1 is SGHTA and CDR2 FQGNSA. The CDR3 contains 15 residues. V shed 3 bases, J shed 9 bases, and the junction held 9 bases outside the gene matches. The sample comprised naive CD8+ T cells from blood, with Jurkat cell RNA spiked in. Subset: FACS-sorted CD8+CD4-CCR7+CD45RA+ naive T cells. This sequence joins TRBV7-2 and TRBJ2-1, with 9 positions matching TRBD1. This sequence was found in a human donor in good health. Some libraries in this study had Jurkat cell RNA spiked in. The DNA of the CDR3 is TGTGCCAGCAGCTTTTACACACAGGGGGCGGGTGAGCAGTTCTTC. Translating it yields CASSFYTQGAGEQFF. The full variable domain, in which reference TRBV7-2 and TRBJ2-1 provide the parts outside the CDR3, is GAGVSQSPSNKVTEKGKDVELRCDPISGHTALYWYRQSLGQGLEFLIYFQGNSAPDKSGLPSDRFSAERTGGSVSTLTIQRTQQEDSAVYLCASSFYTQGAGEQFFGPGTRLTVL.